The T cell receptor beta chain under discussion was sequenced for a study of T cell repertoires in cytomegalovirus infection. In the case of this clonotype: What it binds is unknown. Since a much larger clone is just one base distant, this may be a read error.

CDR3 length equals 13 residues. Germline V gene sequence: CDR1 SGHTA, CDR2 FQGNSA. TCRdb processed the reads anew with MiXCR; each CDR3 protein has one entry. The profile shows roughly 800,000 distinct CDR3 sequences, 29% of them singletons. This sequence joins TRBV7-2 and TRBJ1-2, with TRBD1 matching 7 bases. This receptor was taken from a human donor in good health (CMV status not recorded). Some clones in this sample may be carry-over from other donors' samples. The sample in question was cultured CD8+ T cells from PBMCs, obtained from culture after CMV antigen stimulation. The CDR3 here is CVSTAATGDGYTF. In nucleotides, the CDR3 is TGTGTCAGCACCGCTGCTACAGGGGATGGCTACACCTTC. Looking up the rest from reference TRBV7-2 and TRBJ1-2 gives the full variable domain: GAGVSQSPSNKVTEKGKDVELRCDPISGHTALYWYRQSLGQGLEFLIYFQGNSAPDKSGLPSDRFSAERTGGSVSTLTIQRTQQEDSAVYLCVSTAATGDGYTFGSGTRLTVV.